Below are 2 T cell receptor beta chains sequenced from a single sample in a study of graft-versus-host responses after intestinal transplantation. These receptors have no known antigen. Only in-frame clones appear in the TCRdb table, and some are missing; sequencing was by immunoSEQ multiplex PCR. This table has roughly 120,000 clones, approximately 94% appearing once. The specimen was unstimulated CD4+ T cells sorted from spleen or lymph node cells, collected before transplant. The receptors come from a human donor who was the organ donor for an intestinal transplant.

V usage is TRBV6-1 and J usage is TRBJ1-1; 7 bases are shared with TRBD1. The V and J ends lost 0 bases and 4 bases, in that order; junction bases with no gene match: 2. The CDR3 is 14 amino acids. CDR1 and CDR2 (germline): MNHNS, SASEGT. The CDR3 here is CASSEARGRTEAFF. The CDR3, as DNA: TGTGCCAGCAGTGAAGCGAGGGGGCGCACTGAAGCTTTCTTT.

This clone has a single count. The J gene is TRBJ1-4, the V gene TRBV5-1, with D unresolved. The CDR3 sequence is 15 residues long. Germline lookup yields CDR1 SGHRS and CDR2 YFSETQ. Deletions cut 0 bases from V and 2 bases from J, with 8 bases between. CDR3 in amino acids: CASSLGRTTNEKLFF. The CDR3 coding sequence is TGCGCCAGCAGCTTGGGAAGGACGACTAATGAAAAACTGTTTTTT.